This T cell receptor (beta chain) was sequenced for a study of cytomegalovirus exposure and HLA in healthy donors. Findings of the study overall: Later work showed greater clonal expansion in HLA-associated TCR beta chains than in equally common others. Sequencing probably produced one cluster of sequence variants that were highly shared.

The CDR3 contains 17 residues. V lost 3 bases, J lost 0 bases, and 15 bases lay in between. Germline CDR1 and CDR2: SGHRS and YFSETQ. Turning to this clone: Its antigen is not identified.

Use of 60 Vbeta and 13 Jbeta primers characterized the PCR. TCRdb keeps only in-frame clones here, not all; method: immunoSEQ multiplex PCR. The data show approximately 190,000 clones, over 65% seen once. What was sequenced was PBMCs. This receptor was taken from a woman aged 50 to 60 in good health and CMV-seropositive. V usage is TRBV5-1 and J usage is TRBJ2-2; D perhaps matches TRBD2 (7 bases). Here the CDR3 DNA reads TGCGCCAGCAGCTCCTATGGCGGGGGCTCGAACACCGGGGAGCTGTTTTTT. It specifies CASSSYGGGSNTGELFF.